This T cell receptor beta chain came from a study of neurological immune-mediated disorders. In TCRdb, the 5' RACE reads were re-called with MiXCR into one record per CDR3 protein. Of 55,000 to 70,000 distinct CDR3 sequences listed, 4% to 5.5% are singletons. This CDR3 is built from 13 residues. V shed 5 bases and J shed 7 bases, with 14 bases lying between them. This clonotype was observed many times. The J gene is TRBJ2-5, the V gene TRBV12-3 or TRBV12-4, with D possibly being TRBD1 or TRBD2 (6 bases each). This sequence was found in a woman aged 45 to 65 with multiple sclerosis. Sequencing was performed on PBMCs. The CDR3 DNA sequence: TGTGCCAGCAGTCCCGGGGGCCGACGGACCCAGTACTTC. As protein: CASSPGGRRTQYF.